This T cell receptor beta chain emerged from a study of kidney transplant recipient with SARS-CoV-2 infection. TCRdb re-derived calls from the reads in MiXCR, one entry per CDR3 protein. The data contain 200,000 to 300,000 distinct CDR3 sequences, about 30% of them singletons. The CDR3 is 16 amino acids. Germline loops: CDR1 SGHAT, CDR2 FQNNGV. As for this clonotype: A single base separates this from a much larger clone, so it may be a read error.

The sample here was a blood sample, taken at baseline and between days 110 and 120 from a kidney transplant recipient. This TCR came from a male patient younger than 45 who had COVID-19 and was a kidney transplant recipient. T cells may partly derive from the graft donor. This chain connects TRBV11-2 to TRBJ2-3; 12 bases are a match to TRBD2. The J call may be mistaken, given a closer DNA end match to TRBJ2-1. The CDR3 nucleotides read TGTACCAGCAGCTTAGCGCGGACTAGCGGGAACAATGAGCAGTTCTTC. As protein: CTSSLARTSGNNEQFF.